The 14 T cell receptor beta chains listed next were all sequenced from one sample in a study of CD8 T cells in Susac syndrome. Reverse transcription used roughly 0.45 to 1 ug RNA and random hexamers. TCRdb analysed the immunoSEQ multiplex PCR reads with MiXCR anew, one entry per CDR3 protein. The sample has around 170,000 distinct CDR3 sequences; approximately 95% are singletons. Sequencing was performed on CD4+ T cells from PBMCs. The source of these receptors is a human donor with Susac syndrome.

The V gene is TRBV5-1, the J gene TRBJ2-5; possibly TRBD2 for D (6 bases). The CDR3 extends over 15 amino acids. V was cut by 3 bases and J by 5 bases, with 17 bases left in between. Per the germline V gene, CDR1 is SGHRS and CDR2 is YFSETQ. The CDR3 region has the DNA TGCGCCAGCAGCTCCCAGGGTTATCGGGAGGAGACCCAGTACTTC. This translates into CASSSQGYREETQYF. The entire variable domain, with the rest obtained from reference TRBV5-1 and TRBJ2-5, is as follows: KAGVTQTPRYLIKTRGQQVTLSCSPISGHRSVSWYQQTPGQGLQFLFEYFSETQRNKGNFPGRFSGRQFSNSRSEMNVSTLELGDSALYLCASSSQGYREETQYFGPGTRLLVL.

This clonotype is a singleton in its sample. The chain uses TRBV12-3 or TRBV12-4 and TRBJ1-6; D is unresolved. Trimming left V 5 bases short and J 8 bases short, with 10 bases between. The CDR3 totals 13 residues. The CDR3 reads CASSPRIDSPLHF. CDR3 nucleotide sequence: TGTGCCAGCAGTCCCAGGATAGATTCACCCCTCCACTTT.

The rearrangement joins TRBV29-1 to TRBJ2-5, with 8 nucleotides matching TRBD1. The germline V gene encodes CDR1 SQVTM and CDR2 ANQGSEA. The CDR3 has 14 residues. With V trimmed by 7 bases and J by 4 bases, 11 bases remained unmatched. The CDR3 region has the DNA TGCAGCGCCCAGTCGGGGACAGGTAGAGAGACCCAGTACTTC. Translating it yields CSAQSGTGRETQYF. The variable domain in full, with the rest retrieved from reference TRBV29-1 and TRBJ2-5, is SAVISQKPSRDICQRGTSLTIQCQVDSQVTMMFWYRQQPGQSLTLIATANQGSEATYESGFVIDKFPISRPNLTFSTLTVSNMSPEDSSIYLCSAQSGTGRETQYFGPGTRLLVL.

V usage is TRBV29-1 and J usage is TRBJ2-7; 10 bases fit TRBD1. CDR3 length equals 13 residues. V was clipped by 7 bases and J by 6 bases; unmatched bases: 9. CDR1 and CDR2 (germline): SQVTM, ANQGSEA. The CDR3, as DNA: TGCAGCGGGGCCTGGGACAGGGGAGGCGAGCAGTACTTC. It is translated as CSGAWDRGGEQYF.

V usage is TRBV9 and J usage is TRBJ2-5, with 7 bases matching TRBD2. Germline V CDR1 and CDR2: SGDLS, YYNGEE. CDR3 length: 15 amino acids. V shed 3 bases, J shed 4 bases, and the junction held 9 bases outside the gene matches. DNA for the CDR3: TGTGCCAGCAGCGAGCGAGCGGGGTTTCTAGAGACCCAGTACTTC. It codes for CASSERAGFLETQYF.

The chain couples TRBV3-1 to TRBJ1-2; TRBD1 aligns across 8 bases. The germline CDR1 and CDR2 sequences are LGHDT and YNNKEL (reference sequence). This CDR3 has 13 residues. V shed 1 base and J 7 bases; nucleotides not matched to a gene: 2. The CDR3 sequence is CASSQGQGAGYTF. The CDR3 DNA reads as TGTGCCAGCAGCCAAGGGCAGGGGGCTGGCTACACCTTC.

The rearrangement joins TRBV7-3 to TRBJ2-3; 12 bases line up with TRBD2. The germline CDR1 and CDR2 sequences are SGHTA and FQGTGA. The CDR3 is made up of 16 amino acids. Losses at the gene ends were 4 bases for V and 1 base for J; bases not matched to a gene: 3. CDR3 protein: CASSSRLAGGTDTQYF. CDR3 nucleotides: TGTGCCAGCAGCTCCCGACTAGCGGGGGGCACAGATACGCAGTATTTT.

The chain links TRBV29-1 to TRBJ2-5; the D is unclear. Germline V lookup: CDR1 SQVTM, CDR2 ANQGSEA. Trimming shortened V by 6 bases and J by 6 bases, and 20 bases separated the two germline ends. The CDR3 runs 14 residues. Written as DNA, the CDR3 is TGCAGCGTCCCCATTAGGCTCCTGGGGAAGACCCAGTACTTC. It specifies CSVPIRLLGKTQYF.

This CDR3 reads CATSDDRTGSTGELFF. As DNA, the CDR3 is TGTGCCACCAGTGATGACAGGACAGGGTCCACCGGGGAGCTGTTTTTT. The rearrangement joins TRBV24-1 to TRBJ2-2; TRBD1 matches 8 bases. V lost 3 bases to trimming and J lost 4 bases; unmatched junction nucleotides: 6. The CDR3 sequence is 16 residues long. Germline CDR1 reads KGHDR; CDR2 reads SFDVKD.

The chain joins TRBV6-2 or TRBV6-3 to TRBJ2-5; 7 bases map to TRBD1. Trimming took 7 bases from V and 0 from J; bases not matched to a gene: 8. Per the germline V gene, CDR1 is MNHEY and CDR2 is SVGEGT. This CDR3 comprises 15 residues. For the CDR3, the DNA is TGTGCCAGCAAGTCCGGGACAGCGTACCAAGAGACCCAGTACTTC. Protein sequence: CASKSGTAYQETQYF.

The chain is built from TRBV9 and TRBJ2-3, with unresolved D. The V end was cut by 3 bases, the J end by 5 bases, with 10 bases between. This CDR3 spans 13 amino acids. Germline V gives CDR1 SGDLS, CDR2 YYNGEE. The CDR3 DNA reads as TGTGCCAGCAGCGCGGGCGACCTAGATACGCAGTATTTT. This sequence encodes CASSAGDLDTQYF.

The CDR3 is CSYRQASQETQYF. The CDR3 nucleotides are TGCAGCTATAGACAGGCATCCCAAGAGACCCAGTACTTC. The rearrangement joins TRBV20-1 to TRBJ2-5; maybe TRBD1 (6 bases). The CDR3 is 13 amino acids. The germline CDR1 and CDR2 sequences are DFQATT and SNEGSKA (reference sequence).

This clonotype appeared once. For the CDR3, the DNA is TGCAGCGTTGCGCAGGGACGATATGAAAAACTGTTTTTT. It codes for CSVAQGRYEKLFF. The chain combines TRBV29-1 with TRBJ1-4, with D possibly matching TRBD1 (5 bases). CDR3 length equals 13 residues. CDR1 and CDR2 from the germline V gene are SQVTM and ANQGSEA. V lost 4 bases, J lost 6 bases, and 12 bases lay in between. Full variable domain (outside the CDR3, taken from reference TRBV29-1 and TRBJ1-4): SAVISQKPSRDICQRGTSLTIQCQVDSQVTMMFWYRQQPGQSLTLIATANQGSEATYESGFVIDKFPISRPNLTFSTLTVSNMSPEDSSIYLCSVAQGRYEKLFFGSGTQLSVL.

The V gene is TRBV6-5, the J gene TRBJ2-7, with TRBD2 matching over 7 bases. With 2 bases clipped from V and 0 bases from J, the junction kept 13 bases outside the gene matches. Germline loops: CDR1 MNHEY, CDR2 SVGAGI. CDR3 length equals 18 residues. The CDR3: CASSYERGSRMSSYEQYF. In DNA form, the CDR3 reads TGTGCCAGCAGTTACGAGCGGGGTTCCCGAATGAGCTCCTACGAGCAGTACTTC.